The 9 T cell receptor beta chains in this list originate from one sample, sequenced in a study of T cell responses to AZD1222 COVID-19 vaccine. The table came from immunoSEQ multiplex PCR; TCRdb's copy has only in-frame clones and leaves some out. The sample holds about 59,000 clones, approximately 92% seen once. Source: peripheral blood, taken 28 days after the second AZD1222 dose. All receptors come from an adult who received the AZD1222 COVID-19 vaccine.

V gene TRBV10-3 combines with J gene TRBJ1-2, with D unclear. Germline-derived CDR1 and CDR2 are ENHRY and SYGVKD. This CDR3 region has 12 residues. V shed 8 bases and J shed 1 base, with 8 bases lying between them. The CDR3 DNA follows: TGTGCCATCTCGACGGATAACTATGGCTACACCTTC. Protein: CAISTDNYGYTF.

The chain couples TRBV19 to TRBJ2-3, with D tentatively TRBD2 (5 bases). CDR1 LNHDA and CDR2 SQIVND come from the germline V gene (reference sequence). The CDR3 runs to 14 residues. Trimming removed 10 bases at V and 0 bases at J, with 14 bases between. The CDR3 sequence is CATRSGPSTDTQYF. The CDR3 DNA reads TGTGCCACGCGGAGCGGACCTAGCACAGATACGCAGTATTTT.

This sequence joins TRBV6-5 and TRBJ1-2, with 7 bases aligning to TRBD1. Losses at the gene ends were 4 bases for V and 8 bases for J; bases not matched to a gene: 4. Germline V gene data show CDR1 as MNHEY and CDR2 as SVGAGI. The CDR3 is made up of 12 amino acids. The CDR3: CASSSQGRGYTF. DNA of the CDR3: TGTGCCAGCAGTTCACAGGGGCGCGGCTACACCTTC.

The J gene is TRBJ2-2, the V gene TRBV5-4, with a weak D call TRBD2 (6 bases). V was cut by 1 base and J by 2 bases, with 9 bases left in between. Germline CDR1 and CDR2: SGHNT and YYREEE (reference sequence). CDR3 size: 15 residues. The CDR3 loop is CASSLSGTNTGELFF. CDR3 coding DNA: TGTGCCAGCAGCTTGTCCGGGACTAACACCGGGGAGCTGTTTTTT.

The CDR3 loop is CAISESTGRNQPQHF. The CDR3 bases are TGTGCCATCAGTGAGTCGACCGGTCGCAATCAGCCCCAGCATTTT. The rearrangement joins TRBV10-3 to TRBJ1-5; D gene ambiguous. Trimming took 0 bases from V and 2 from J, leaving 8 bases between them. In germline, CDR1 is ENHRY, CDR2 SYGVKD. This CDR3 is 15 amino acids long.

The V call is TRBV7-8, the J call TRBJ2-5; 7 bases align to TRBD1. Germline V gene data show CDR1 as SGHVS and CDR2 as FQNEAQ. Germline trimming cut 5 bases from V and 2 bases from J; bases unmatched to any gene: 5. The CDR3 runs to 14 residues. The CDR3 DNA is TGTGCCAGCAGCCCCCCGGGACAGCAAGAGACCCAGTACTTC. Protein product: CASSPPGQQETQYF.

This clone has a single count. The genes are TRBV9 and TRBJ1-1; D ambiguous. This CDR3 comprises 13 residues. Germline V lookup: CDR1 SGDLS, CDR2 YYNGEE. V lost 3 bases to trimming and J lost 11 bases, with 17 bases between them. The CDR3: CASSGQLSQRAFF. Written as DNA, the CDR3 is TGTGCCAGCAGCGGACAACTTTCCCAAAGGGCTTTCTTT. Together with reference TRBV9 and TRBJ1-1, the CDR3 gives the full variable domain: DSGVTQTPKHLITATGQRVTLRCSPRSGDLSVYWYQQSLDQGLQFLIQYYNGEERAKGNILERFSAQQFPDLHSELNLSSLELGDSALYFCASSGQLSQRAFFGQGTRLTVV.

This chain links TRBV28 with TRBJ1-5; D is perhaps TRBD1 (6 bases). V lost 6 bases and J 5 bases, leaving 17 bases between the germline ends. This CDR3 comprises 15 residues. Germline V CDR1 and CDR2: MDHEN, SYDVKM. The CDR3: CASSNGQLRDQPQHF. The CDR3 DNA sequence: TGTGCCAGCAGCAACGGACAGCTAAGGGATCAGCCCCAGCATTTT.

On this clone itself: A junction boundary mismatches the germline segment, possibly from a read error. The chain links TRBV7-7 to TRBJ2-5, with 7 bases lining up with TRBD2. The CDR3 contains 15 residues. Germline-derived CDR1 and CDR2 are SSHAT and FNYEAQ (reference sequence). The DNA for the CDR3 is TGTGCTAGCAGCCGTCTTGGGGGGGGGAAAGAGACCCAGTACTTC. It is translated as CASSRLGGGKETQYF.